This T cell receptor (beta chain) was documented in a study of cytomegalovirus exposure and HLA in healthy donors. It was with 60 Vbeta and 13 Jbeta primers that the PCR ran. Assay: immunoSEQ multiplex PCR; the TCRdb copy retains only in-frame clones and omits some. In the table there are fewer than 250,000 clones, 65% to 80% of which are singletons. Trimming removed 1 base at V and 6 bases at J, with 10 bases between. The germline V gene encodes CDR1 MGHDK and CDR2 SYGVNS. The CDR3 has 14 amino acids. This clone was recorded once. The specimen was PBMCs. This TCR was sampled from a man aged 25 to 40 in good health and CMV-seropositive. The chain couples TRBV25-1 to TRBJ1-5; tentatively, D is TRBD1 (6 bases). CDR3 sequence reads: CASSELGAGQPQHF. The CDR3, as DNA: TGTGCCAGCAGTGAATTGGGGGCCGGTCAGCCCCAGCATTTT.